This T cell receptor beta chain was observed in a study of vaccination and CD4 T cells after COVID-19. Overall study context: The makeup of the convalescents was six males and four females, two of them Hispanic. Overlapping SARS-CoV-2, HCoV-NL63, HCoV-OC43 and HCoV-229E spike peptides stimulated the cells. Overall study results and limits: In convalescent patients, 304 of 307 vaccine-specific clones were spike mono-reactive.

Sequence data for DNA of cultured CD4+ T cells were generated by the Oncomine TCR Beta short-read assay. TCRdb reprocessed the PCR reads via MiXCR and lists one record per CDR3 protein. The data show about 8,000 distinct CDR3 sequences, roughly 32% seen once. This clonotype has a handful of counts. Its antigen is not identified. V dropped 5 bases and J dropped 4; count of bases not matched to a gene: 5. The CDR3 consists of 14 residues. From germline, CDR1 is DFQATT and CDR2 SNEGSKA (reference sequence). Treatment described: approximately 9-day PBMC culture with coronavirus spike peptide pools or control peptides (ViraFEST assay). These CD4+ T cells came from an unexposed donor, sampled before the COVID-19 pandemic (2011-2018). First, ViraFEST expanded antigen-specific T cells with peptide pools, and next it sequenced the TCRs.

This sequence joins TRBV20-1 and TRBJ2-3, with 11 nucleotides matching TRBD1. The sequenced sample consisted of CD4+ T cells from blood, cultured in vitro. The TCR was taken from a human donor in good health. CDR3 sequence reads: CSAPDRGRADTQYF. The CDR3 DNA reads as TGCAGTGCTCCGGACAGGGGGCGTGCAGATACGCAGTATTTT.